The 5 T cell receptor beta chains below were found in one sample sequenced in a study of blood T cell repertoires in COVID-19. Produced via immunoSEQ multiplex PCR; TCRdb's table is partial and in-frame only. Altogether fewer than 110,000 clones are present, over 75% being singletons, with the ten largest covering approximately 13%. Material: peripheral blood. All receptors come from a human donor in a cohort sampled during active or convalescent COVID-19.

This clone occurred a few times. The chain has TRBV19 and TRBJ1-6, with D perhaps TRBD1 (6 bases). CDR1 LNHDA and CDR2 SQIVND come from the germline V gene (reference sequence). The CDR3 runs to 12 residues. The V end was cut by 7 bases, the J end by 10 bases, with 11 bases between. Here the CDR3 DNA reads TGTGCCAGTAATACAGGGCAATCACCCCTCCACTTT. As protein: CASNTGQSPLHF.

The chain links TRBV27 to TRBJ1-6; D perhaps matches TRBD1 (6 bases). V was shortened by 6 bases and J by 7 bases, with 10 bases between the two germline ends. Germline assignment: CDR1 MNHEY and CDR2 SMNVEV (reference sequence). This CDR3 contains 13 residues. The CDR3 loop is CASRWGHNSPLHF. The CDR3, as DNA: TGTGCCAGCAGGTGGGGGCACAATTCACCCCTCCACTTT.

The CDR3 loop reads CASSQDLTKETQYF. The CDR3 DNA sequence: TGTGCCAGCAGCCAAGATCTAACCAAAGAGACCCAGTACTTC. The genes are TRBV14 and TRBJ2-5, with D unresolved. V lost 0 bases to trimming and J lost 3 bases, with 8 bases between them. This CDR3 has 14 amino acids. CDR1 is SGHDN and CDR2 is FVKESK in the germline V gene. The entire variable domain, with the rest obtained from reference TRBV14 and TRBJ2-5, is as follows: EAGVTQFPSHSVIEKGQTVTLRCDPISGHDNLYWYRRVMGKEIKFLLHFVKESKQDESGMPNNRFLAERTGGTYSTLKVQPAELEDSGVYFCASSQDLTKETQYFGPGTRLLVL.

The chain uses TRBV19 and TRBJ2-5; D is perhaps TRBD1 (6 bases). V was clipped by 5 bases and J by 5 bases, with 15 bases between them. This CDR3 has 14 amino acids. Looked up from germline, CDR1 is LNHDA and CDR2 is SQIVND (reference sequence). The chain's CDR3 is CASSANDRRETQYF. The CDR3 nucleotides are TGTGCCAGTAGTGCTAATGACAGGCGGGAGACCCAGTACTTC.

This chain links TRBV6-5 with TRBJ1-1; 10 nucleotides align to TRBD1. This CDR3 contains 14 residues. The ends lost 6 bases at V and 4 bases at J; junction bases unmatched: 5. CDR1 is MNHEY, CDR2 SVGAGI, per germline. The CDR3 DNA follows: TGTGCCAGCAGGTCGGGACAGGGGAGCACTGAAGCTTTCTTT. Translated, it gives CASRSGQGSTEAFF.